Sequencing of this TCR beta chain was carried out in a study of cytomegalovirus exposure and HLA in healthy donors. Overall study results and limits: According to reports, the classifier identified cytomegalovirus status with high specificity and sensitivity. A later analysis associated under 20,000 TCR beta sequences with HLA alleles at a 0.05 false discovery rate. It was shown in a later analysis that HLA-associated TCR beta chains were more clonally expanded than other, equally common chains.

Concerning this clone: Its matching antigen is unknown.

Germline assignment: CDR1 MNHNY and CDR2 SVGAGI (reference sequence). The length of the CDR3 is 14 residues. The ends lost 2 bases at V and 7 bases at J; junction bases unmatched: 5. In the PCR, 60 Vbeta and 13 Jbeta primers were used. Authors' methods: Unique TCR beta chains totaled roughly 80 million in a later count, with approximately 11 million of them shared. Profiling relied on immunoSEQ multiplex PCR, and the TCRdb table lists in-frame clones only, not all of them. The V and J calls and clone size are taken from that table; D and trimming were inferred from the DNA. This sample has 87,000 or so clones; around four fifths occur once, and the top ten carry around 4.5%.

The rearrangement joins TRBV6-6 to TRBJ1-2; 9 bases are shared with TRBD1. Sequences were obtained from PBMCs. The clonotype comes from a woman aged 40 to 50 in good health and CMV-seronegative. The CDR3 sequence is CASSYEGTGLGYTF. The CDR3 DNA reads TGTGCCAGCAGTTACGAGGGGACAGGGCTTGGCTACACCTTC.